This T cell receptor (beta chain) comes out of a study of blood T cell repertoires in COVID-19. On the study more broadly: Sources were T cells, B-cell-depleted T cells, or PBMCs; the material itself was cDNA or gDNA.

V gave up 6 bases and J gave up 3 bases, with 15 bases separating them. Germline CDR1 SGHRS, CDR2 YFSETQ. The CDR3 consists of 15 residues. Authors' analysis steps: Estimated nucleated cell counts came from reference gene primer amplification. The assay was immunoSEQ multiplex PCR, and TCRdb's table has in-frame clones only and misses some. That table gives V, J and clone size, and the DNA gave D and trimming. The table lists around 300,000 clones, around 90% of them singletons. The V gene is TRBV5-1, the J gene TRBJ2-2; D is possibly TRBD2 (5 bases). Sequencing was done on a sample of PBMCs or T cells enriched from blood (not recorded which). The receptor's source is a woman between 40 and 55 years old who had recovered from COVID-19. The DNA of the CDR3 is TGCGCCAGCAAGTCATCGGGCGGGTACACCGGGGAGCTGTTTTTT. Its translation is CASKSSGGYTGELFF.